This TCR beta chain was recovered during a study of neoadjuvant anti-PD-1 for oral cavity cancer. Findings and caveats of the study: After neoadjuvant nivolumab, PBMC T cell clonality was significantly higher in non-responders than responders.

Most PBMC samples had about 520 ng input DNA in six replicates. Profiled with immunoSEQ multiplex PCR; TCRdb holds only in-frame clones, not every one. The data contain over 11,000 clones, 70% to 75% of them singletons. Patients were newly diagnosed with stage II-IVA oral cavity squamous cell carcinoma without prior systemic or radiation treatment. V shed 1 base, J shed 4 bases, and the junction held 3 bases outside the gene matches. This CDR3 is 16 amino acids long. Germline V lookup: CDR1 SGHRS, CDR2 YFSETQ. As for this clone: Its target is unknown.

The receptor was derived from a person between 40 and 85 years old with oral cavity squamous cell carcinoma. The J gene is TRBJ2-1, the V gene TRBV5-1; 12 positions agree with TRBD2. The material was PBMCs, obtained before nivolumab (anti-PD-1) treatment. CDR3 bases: TGCGCCAGCAGCTTGCGGCTAGCGGGAGGGTACAATGAGCAGTTCTTC. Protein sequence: CASSLRLAGGYNEQFF.